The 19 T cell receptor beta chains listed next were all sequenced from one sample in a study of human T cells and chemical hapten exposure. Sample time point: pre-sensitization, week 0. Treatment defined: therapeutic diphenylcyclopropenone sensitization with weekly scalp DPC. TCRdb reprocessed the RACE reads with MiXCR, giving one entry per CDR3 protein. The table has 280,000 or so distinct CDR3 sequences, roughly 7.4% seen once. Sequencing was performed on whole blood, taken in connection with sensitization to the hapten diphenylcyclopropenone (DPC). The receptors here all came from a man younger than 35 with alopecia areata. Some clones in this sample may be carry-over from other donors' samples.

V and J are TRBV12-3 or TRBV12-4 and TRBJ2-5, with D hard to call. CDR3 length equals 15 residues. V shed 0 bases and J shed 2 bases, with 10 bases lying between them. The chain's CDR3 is CASSLAGLVQETQYF. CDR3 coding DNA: TGTGCCAGCAGTTTAGCGGGTCTAGTACAAGAGACCCAGTACTTC.

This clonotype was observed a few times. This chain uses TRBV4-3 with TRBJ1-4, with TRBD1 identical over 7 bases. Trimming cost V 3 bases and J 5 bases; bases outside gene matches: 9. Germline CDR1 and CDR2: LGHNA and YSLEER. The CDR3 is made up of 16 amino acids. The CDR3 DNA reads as TGCGCCAGCAGCCAGAACGTCGACAGGGAGAATGAAAAACTGTTTTTT. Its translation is CASSQNVDRENEKLFF.

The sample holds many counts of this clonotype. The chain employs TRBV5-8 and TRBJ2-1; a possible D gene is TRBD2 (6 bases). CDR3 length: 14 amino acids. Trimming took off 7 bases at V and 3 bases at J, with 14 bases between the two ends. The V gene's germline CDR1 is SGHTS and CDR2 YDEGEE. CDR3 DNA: TGTGCCAGCCGACGTAGCGGTAACTACAATGAGCAGTTCTTC. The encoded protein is CASRRSGNYNEQFF.

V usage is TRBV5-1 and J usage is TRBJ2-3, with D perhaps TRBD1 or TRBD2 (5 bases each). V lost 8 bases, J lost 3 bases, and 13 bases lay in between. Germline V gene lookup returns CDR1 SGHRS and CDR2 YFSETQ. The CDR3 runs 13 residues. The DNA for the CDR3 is TGCGCCAGGGGGGAGACTTTAACAGATACGCAGTATTTT. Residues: CARGETLTDTQYF. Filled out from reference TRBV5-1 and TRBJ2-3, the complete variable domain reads KAGVTQTPRYLIKTRGQQVTLSCSPISGHRSVSWYQQTPGQGLQFLFEYFSETQRNKGNFPGRFSGRQFSNSRSEMNVSTLELGDSALYLCARGETLTDTQYFGPGTRLTVL.

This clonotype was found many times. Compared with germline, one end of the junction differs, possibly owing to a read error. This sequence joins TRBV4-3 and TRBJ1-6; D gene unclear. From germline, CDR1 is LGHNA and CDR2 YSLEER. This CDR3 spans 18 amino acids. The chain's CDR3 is CASSQELQLLANNSPLHF. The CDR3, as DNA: TGCGCCAGCAGCCAAGAATTACAACTACTCGCTAATAACTCACCCCTCCACTTT.

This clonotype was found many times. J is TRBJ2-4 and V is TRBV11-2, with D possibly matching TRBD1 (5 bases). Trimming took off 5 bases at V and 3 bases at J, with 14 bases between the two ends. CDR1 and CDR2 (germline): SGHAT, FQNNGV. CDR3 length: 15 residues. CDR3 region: CASSVKQVDKNIQYF. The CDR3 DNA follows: TGTGCCAGCAGCGTTAAACAGGTCGACAAAAACATTCAGTACTTC.

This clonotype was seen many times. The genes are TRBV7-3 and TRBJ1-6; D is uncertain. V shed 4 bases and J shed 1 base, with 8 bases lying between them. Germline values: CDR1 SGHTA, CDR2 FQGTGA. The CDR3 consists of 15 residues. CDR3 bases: TGTGCCAGCAGCTGGAAGGGATCCTATAATTCACCCCTCCACTTT. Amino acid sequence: CASSWKGSYNSPLHF.

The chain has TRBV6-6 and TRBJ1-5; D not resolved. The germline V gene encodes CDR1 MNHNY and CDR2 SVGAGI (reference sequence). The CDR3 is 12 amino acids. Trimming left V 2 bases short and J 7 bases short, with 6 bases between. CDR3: CASSYQKQPQHF. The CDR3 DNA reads TGTGCCAGCAGTTACCAGAAACAGCCCCAGCATTTT.

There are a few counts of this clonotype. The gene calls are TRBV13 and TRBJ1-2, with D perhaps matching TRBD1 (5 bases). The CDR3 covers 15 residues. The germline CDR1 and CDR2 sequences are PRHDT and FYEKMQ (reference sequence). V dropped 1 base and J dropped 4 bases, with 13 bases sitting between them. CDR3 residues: CASSLVRPGAYGYTF. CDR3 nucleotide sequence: TGTGCCAGCAGCTTAGTGAGACCTGGGGCCTATGGCTACACCTTC.

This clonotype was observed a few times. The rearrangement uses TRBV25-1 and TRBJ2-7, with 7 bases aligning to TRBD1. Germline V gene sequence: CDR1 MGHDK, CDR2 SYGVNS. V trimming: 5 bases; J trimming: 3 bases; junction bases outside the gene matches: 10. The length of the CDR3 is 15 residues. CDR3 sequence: CASSNSRDSDYEQYF. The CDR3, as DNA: TGTGCCAGCAGTAATAGTCGGGACAGCGACTACGAGCAGTACTTC.

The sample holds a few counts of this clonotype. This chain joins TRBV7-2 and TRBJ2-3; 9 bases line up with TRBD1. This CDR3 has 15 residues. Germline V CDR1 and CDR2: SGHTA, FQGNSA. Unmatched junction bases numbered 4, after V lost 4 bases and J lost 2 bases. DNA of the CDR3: TGTGCCAGCAGCTGGGGGACAGGGATCACAGATACGCAGTATTTT. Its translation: CASSWGTGITDTQYF. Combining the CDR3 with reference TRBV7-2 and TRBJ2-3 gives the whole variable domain GAGVSQSPSNKVTEKGKDVELRCDPISGHTALYWYRQSLGQGLEFLIYFQGNSAPDKSGLPSDRFSAERTGGSVSTLTIQRTQQEDSAVYLCASSWGTGITDTQYFGPGTRLTVL.

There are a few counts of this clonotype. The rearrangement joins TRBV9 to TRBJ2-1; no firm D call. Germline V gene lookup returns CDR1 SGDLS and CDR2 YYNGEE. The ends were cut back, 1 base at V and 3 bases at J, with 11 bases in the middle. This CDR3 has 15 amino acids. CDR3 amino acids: CASSVSQSHYNEQFF. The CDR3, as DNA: TGTGCCAGCAGCGTATCCCAGAGCCACTACAATGAGCAGTTCTTC.

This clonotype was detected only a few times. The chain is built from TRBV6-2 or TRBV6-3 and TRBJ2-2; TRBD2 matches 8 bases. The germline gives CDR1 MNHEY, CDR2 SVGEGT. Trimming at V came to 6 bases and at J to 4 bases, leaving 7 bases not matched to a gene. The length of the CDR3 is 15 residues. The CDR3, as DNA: TGTGCCAGCAGACCTAGCGGGTCGGGCACCGGGGAGCTGTTTTTT. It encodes CASRPSGSGTGELFF.

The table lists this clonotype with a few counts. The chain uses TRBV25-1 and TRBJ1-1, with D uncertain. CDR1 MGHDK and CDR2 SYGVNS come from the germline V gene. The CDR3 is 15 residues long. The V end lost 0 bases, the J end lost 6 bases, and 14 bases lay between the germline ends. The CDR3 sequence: CASSEYSGFSSEAFF. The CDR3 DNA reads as TGTGCCAGCAGTGAATATTCTGGGTTTAGCTCTGAAGCTTTCTTT.

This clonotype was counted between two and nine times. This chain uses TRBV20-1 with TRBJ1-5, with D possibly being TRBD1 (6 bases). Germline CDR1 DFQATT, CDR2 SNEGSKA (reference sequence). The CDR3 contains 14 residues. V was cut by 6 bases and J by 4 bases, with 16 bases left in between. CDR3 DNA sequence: TGCAGTGCAGCTACAGGGATGTTAAATCAGCCCCAGCATTTT. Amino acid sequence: CSAATGMLNQPQHF.

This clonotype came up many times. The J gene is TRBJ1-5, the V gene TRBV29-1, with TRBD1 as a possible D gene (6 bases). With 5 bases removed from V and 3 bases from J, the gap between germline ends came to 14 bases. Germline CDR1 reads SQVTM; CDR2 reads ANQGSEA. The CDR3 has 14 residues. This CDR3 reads CSVSDRGPNQPQHF. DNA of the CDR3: TGCAGCGTTTCCGATCGGGGGCCCAATCAGCCCCAGCATTTT.

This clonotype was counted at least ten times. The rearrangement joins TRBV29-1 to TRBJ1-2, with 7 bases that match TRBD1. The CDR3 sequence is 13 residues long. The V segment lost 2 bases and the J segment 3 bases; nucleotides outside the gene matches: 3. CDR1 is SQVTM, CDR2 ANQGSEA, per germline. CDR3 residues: CSVEPTGHYGYTF. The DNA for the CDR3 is TGCAGCGTTGAACCGACAGGGCACTATGGCTACACCTTC.

DNA for the CDR3: TGTGCCAGCAGCTTAATTGGGGCCCTTACCTACGAGCAGTACTTC. It codes for CASSLIGALTYEQYF. The V gene is TRBV7-2, the J gene TRBJ2-7; D is possibly TRBD1 (5 bases). The CDR3 runs to 15 residues. Trimming stripped 2 bases from V and 2 bases from J, with 13 bases between. Germline CDR1 SGHTA, CDR2 FQGNSA.

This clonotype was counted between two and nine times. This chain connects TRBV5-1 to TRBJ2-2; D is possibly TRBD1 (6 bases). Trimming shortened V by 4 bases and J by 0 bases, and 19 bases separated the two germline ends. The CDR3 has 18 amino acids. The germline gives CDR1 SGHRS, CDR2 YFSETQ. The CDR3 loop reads CASSPRTGWLSNTGELFF. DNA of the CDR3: TGCGCCAGCAGCCCCAGAACAGGGTGGCTATCGAACACCGGGGAGCTGTTTTTT.